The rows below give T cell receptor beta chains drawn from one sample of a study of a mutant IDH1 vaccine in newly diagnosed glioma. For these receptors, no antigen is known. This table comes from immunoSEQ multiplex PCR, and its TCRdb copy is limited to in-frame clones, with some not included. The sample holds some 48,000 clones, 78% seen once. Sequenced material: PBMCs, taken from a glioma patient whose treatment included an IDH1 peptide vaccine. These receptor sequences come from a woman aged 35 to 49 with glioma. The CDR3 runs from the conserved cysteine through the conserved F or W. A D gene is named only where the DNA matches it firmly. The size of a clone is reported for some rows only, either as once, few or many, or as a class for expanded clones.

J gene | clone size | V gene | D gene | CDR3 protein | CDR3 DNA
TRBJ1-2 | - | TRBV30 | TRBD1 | CAWSVLQGAAGYTF | TGTGCCTGGAGTGTACTACAGGGGGCGGCTGGCTACACCTTC
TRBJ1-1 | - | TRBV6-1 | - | CASSSGRLTEAFF | TGTGCCAGCAGTTCGGGACGGCTCACTGAAGCTTTCTTT
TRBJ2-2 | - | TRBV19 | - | CASSPGRNTGELFF | TGTGCCAGTAGTCCGGGCCGTAACACCGGGGAGCTGTTTTTT
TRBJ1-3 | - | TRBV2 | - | CASSVQGSSRNTIYF | TGTGCCAGCAGCGTACAGGGTTCATCTAGAAACACCATATATTTT
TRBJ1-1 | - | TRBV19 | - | CASSIGGGDEAFF | TGTGCCAGTAGTATAGGTGGAGGGGATGAAGCTTTCTTT
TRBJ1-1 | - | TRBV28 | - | CASSQGSHTEAFF | TGTGCCAGCAGTCAGGGTTCGCACACTGAAGCTTTCTTT
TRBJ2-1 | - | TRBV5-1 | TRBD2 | CASSLESSGVGSYNEQFF | TGCGCCAGCAGCTTGGAGTCTAGCGGGGTCGGCTCCTACAATGAGCAGTTCTTC
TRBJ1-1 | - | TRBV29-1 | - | CSVGVGGAFF | TGCAGCGTTGGAGTTGGTGGGGCTTTCTTT
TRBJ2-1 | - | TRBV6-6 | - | CASRSGFSSYNEQFF | TGTGCCAGCAGGTCGGGTTTCAGCTCCTACAATGAGCAGTTCTTC
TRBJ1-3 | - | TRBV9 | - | CASSPQGGNTIYF | TGTGCCAGCAGCCCTCAGGGGGGAAACACCATATATTTT
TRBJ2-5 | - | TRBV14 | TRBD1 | CASSQDRGETQYF | TGTGCCAGCAGCCAGGACAGGGGTGAGACCCAGTACTTC
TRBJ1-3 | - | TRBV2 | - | CAEAGTGNTIYF | TGTGCCGAGGCAGGAACTGGAAACACCATATATTTT
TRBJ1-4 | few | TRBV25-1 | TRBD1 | CASSVRPRTGGIGEKLFF | TGTGCCAGCAGTGTCCGCCCCAGGACAGGGGGCATAGGTGAAAAACTGTTTTTT
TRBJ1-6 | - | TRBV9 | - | CASSVALSRVDSPLHF | TGTGCCAGCAGCGTAGCTCTCAGCAGGGTTGATTCACCCCTCCACTTT
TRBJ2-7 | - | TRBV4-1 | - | CASSQEGYSSYEQYF | TGCGCCAGCAGCCAAGAGGGGTACAGCTCCTACGAGCAGTACTTC
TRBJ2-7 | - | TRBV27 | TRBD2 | CASSPGLAGYEQYF | TGTGCCAGCAGTCCGGGACTAGCGGGCTACGAGCAGTACTTC
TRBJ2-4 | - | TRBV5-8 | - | CASSLREPTKNIQYF | TGTGCCAGCAGCCTCCGGGAACCGACAAAAAACATTCAGTACTTC
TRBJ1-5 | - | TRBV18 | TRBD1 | CASSSYRGNSNQPQHF | TGTGCCAGCTCATCATACAGGGGTAACAGCAATCAGCCCCAGCATTTT
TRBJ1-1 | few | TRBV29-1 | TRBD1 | CSAETGGNEAFF | TGCAGCGCCGAAACAGGGGGCAACGAAGCTTTCTTT
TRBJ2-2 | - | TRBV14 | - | CASSQEQVGELFF | TGTGCCAGCAGCCAAGAACAAGTCGGGGAGCTGTTTTTT
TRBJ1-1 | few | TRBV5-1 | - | CASSSIQGFSEAFF | TGCGCCAGCAGCTCCATTCAGGGTTTTTCTGAAGCTTTCTTT
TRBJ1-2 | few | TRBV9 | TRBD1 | CASSGGGQGNYGYTF | TGTGCCAGCAGCGGGGGGGGACAGGGGAATTATGGCTACACCTTC
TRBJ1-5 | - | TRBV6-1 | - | CASSEEEGSNQPQHF | TGTGCCAGCAGTGAAGAGGAGGGGAGCAATCAGCCCCAGCATTTT
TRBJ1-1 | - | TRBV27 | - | CASSLGWDKGDTEAFF | TGTGCCAGCAGTTTGGGCTGGGATAAGGGGGACACTGAAGCTTTCTTT
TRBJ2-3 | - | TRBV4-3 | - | CASSQDMFGGGATDTQYF | TGCGCCAGCAGCCAAGATATGTTCGGAGGGGGCGCGACAGATACGCAGTATTTT
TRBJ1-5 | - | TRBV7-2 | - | CASSQGIQNQPQHF | TGTGCCAGCAGCCAGGGGATACAGAATCAGCCCCAGCATTTT
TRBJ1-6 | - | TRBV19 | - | CASSKREVSYNSPLHF | TGTGCCAGTAGTAAAAGGGAAGTATCCTATAATTCACCCCTCCACTTT
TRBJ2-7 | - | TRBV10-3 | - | CAISGGVGVEQYF | TGTGCCATCAGTGGAGGGGTAGGGGTCGAGCAGTACTTC
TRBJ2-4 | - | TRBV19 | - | CASSSGLAKNIQYF | TGTGCCAGTAGTTCGGGACTAGCCAAAAACATTCAGTACTTC
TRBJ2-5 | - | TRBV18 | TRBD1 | CASSLEFGTAQETQYF | TGTGCCAGCTCACTGGAGTTTGGGACAGCACAAGAGACCCAGTACTTC
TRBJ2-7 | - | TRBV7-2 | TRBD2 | CASSARLAGGPPYEQYF | TGTGCCAGCAGCGCCCGACTAGCGGGGGGCCCTCCCTACGAGCAGTACTTC
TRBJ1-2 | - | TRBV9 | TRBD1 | CASSVGDRGRQGGYTF | TGTGCCAGCAGCGTAGGGGACAGGGGGCGGCAGGGTGGCTACACCTTC
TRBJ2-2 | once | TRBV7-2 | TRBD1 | CASSRTGDVGELFF | TGTGCCAGCTCCCGAACAGGGGACGTCGGGGAGCTGTTTTTT
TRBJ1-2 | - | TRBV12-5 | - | CASGRDTGYTF | TGTGCTAGTGGACGGGACACAGGCTACACCTTC
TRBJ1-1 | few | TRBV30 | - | CAFWIGTEAFF | TGTGCCTTCTGGATAGGGACTGAAGCTTTCTTT
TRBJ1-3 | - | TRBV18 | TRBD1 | CASSPQGAGMFGNTIYF | TGTGCCAGCTCACCGCAGGGGGCAGGGATGTTTGGAAACACCATATATTTT
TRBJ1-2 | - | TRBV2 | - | CASSDTGAGYTF | TGTGCCAGCAGTGATACGGGGGCTGGCTACACCTTC
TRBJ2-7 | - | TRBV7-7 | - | CASSLEDSYEQYF | TGTGCTAGCAGCTTAGAGGACAGCTACGAGCAGTACTTC
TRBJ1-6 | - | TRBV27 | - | CASSLWGSSYNSPLHF | TGTGCCAGCAGTTTATGGGGGAGCTCCTATAATTCACCCCTCCACTTT
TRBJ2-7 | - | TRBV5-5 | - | CASSPAASGSRYEQYF | TGTGCCAGCAGTCCCGCCGCATCAGGGAGTAGGTACGAGCAGTACTTC
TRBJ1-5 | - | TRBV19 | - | CASRAGVNSNQPQHF | TGTGCCAGTAGAGCGGGGGTAAATAGCAATCAGCCCCAGCATTTT
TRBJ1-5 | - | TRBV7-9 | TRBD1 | CASSYATGNQPQHF | TGTGCCAGCAGTTACGCGACAGGGAACCAGCCCCAGCATTTT
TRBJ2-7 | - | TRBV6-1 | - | CASRQGYEQYF | TGTGCCAGCAGACAGGGCTACGAGCAGTACTTC
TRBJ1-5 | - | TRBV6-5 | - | CASSYSSGSNQPQHF | TGTGCCAGCAGTTACTCTTCAGGAAGCAATCAGCCCCAGCATTTT
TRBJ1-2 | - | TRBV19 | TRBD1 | CASRNSGTANYGYTF | TGTGCCAGTAGAAATTCCGGGACAGCAAACTATGGCTACACCTTC
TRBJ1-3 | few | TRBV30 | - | CAWSPLLGGNTIYF | TGTGCCTGGAGTCCCCTTCTAGGGGGAAACACCATATATTTT
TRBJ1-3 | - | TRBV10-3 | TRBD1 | CATKGTGALGNTIYF | TGTGCCACCAAAGGGACAGGGGCGCTTGGAAACACCATATATTTT
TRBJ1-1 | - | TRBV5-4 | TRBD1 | CASSLGGGGSTEAFF | TGTGCCAGCAGCTTGGGAGGGGGCGGAAGCACTGAAGCTTTCTTT
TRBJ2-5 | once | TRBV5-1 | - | CASSLLGGSGQETQYF | TGCGCCAGCAGCTTGTTGGGGGGCAGTGGGCAAGAGACCCAGTACTTC
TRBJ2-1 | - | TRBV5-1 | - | CASSLGTEQFF | TGCGCCAGCAGCTTGGGTACGGAGCAGTTCTTC
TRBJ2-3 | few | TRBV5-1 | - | CASSFWGRDTQYF | TGCGCCAGCAGCTTCTGGGGCCGGGATACGCAGTATTTT
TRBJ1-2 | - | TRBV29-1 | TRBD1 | CSVSQQGASYGYTF | TGCAGCGTAAGCCAACAGGGGGCTAGCTATGGCTACACCTTC
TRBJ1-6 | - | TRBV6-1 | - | CASSEALGGSSYNSPLHF | TGTGCCAGCAGTGAAGCCCTGGGGGGAAGCTCCTATAATTCACCCCTCCACTTT